This TCR beta chain originates from a study of technical replicates of blood from a handful of donors. This clone was seen just once. The protocol was immunoSEQ multiplex PCR, while the TCRdb copy is restricted to in-frame clones and leaves out a portion. The data show approximately 80,000 clones, with about 98% seen just once and approximately 0.14% held by the top ten. CDR3 size: 17 residues. Germline assignment: CDR1 SGHAT and CDR2 FQNNGV. After removal of 0 bases from V and 7 bases from J, the junction contained 8 bases not matched to a gene. The V and J genes are TRBV11-2 and TRBJ2-2; TRBD2 matches at 10 bases. The sequence came from a human donor in good health. The sequenced material came from T cells isolated from PBMCs. The CDR3 coding sequence is TGTGCCAGCAGCTTAGAACTAGCGGGGTCCTTTAACGGGGAGCTGTTTTTT. The encoded protein is CASSLELAGSFNGELFF.